These 22 T cell receptor beta chains share one sample of origin, sequenced in a study of metastatic and nonmetastatic thyroid tumors. Patients were all untreated before their thyroid surgery. TCRdb reassembled clones from the PCR reads with MiXCR. The profile shows about 93,000 clones, roughly an eighth of them singletons. Sequenced sample: blood. The receptors were gathered from a female donor with papillary thyroid cancer or a benign thyroid nodule (not recorded which). Some clones in this sample may be carry-over from other donors' samples.

This clone has ten or more counts. V and J are TRBV19 and TRBJ1-2, with 12 bases that match TRBD1. The CDR3 consists of 15 residues. J lost 4 bases, V lost 4 bases, and 4 bases had no gene match. Germline assignment: CDR1 LNHDA and CDR2 SQIVND (reference sequence). The CDR3 spells CASSTGQGASYGYTF. CDR3 nucleotides: TGTGCCAGTAGTACGGGACAGGGGGCCTCCTATGGCTACACCTTC.

This chain uses TRBV12-3 or TRBV12-4 with TRBJ2-7, with TRBD2 as a possible D gene (6 bases). This CDR3 is built from 14 residues. Trimming cost V 3 bases and J 4 bases, with 13 bases left between them. The CDR3 loop reads CASSFFGSGYEQYF. The CDR3 DNA is TGTGCCAGCAGTTTTTTCGGGAGTGGGTACGAGCAGTACTTC.

The J gene is TRBJ2-7, the V gene TRBV27; 7 bases agree with TRBD1. The CDR3 has 17 residues. The V segment lost 0 bases and the J segment 2 bases; nucleotides outside the gene matches: 10. Germline-derived CDR1 and CDR2 are MNHEY and SMNVEV (reference sequence). The CDR3 loop is CASSLSHLRDSTYEQYF. The CDR3 region has the DNA TGTGCCAGCAGTTTATCCCACCTCCGGGACAGCACCTACGAGCAGTACTTC.

This chain's CDR3 is CASSLSGQFTEAFF. The CDR3 DNA sequence: TGTGCCAGCAGCTTATCTGGACAGTTCACTGAAGCTTTCTTT. The rearrangement joins TRBV7-3 to TRBJ1-1; TRBD1 is a possible D gene (6 bases). Trimming left V 2 bases short and J 4 bases short, with 11 bases between. The CDR3 length is 14 residues. Germline V gives CDR1 SGHTA, CDR2 FQGTGA.

This clone has at least ten counts. The chain uses TRBV29-1 and TRBJ1-1, with a weak D call TRBD1 (5 bases). The CDR3 length is 11 residues. Between the trimmed V and J ends, which lost 7 bases and 11 bases, there was a span of 17 bases. The V gene's germline CDR1 is SQVTM and CDR2 ANQGSEA. CDR3 protein: CSGGESRGAFF. The DNA for the CDR3 is TGCAGCGGAGGGGAGTCAAGGGGCGCTTTCTTT.

The chain carries TRBV20-1 and TRBJ2-7; 7 nucleotides match TRBD1. This CDR3 is 13 amino acids long. Trimming at V came to 6 bases and at J to 5 bases, leaving 10 bases not matched to a gene. Germline V gives CDR1 DFQATT, CDR2 SNEGSKA (reference sequence). Here the CDR3 DNA reads TGCAGTGCCCCCGTACAGGGGTTCAACGAGCAGTACTTC. It is translated as CSAPVQGFNEQYF.

This clone was detected a few times. Additional DNA sequences in this sample encode the identical CDR3. The chain links TRBV9 to TRBJ2-7; D is perhaps TRBD2 (7 bases). From germline, CDR1 is SGDLS and CDR2 YYNGEE. Trimming removed 0 bases from V and 5 bases from J, with 12 bases in between. The CDR3 sequence is 14 residues long. CDR3 nucleotide sequence: TGTGCCAGCAGCGTAGGTGGAGGGGGGGACGAGCAGTACTTC. Encoded protein: CASSVGGGGDEQYF.

The CDR3 is CASSNGFSYEQYV. The CDR3 nucleotides are TGTGCCAGCAGTAATGGATTTAGCTACGAGCAGTACGTC. This chain uses TRBV6-2 or TRBV6-3 with TRBJ2-7; the D is unclear. The CDR3 consists of 13 residues. Germline CDR1 is MNHEY and CDR2 is SVGEGT. Trimming shortened V by 5 bases and J by 3 bases, and 11 bases separated the two germline ends.

This clone was observed many times. This chain links TRBV4-2 with TRBJ2-1, with D perhaps TRBD2 (6 bases). The CDR3 extends over 19 amino acids. Germline values: CDR1 LGHNA, CDR2 YNFKEQ. Trimming cost V 4 bases and J 0 bases, with 22 bases left between them. The CDR3 spells CASSLREAGRFSSYNEQFF. CDR3 sequence (DNA): TGTGCCAGCAGCCTCAGGGAAGCGGGTAGATTTAGCTCCTACAATGAGCAGTTCTTC.

This clone showed up many times. This chain joins TRBV10-3 and TRBJ2-1; TRBD2 agrees at 8 bases. There are 17 residues in the CDR3. Germline-derived CDR1 and CDR2 are ENHRY and SYGVKD. V was pared by 6 bases and J by 0 bases, with 10 bases of the junction left unmatched. The CDR3 here is CAIRGGSGSGSYNEQFF. CDR3 sequence (DNA): TGTGCCATCAGGGGGGGGAGCGGGAGCGGCTCCTACAATGAGCAGTTCTTC.

This clone appeared many times. The CDR3 DNA is TGTGCCAGCAGTTTAGGGGATACGCAGTATTTT. Translation gives CASSLGDTQYF. V is TRBV28 and J is TRBJ2-3; D is uncertain. The V end lost 2 bases, the J end lost 6 bases, and 3 bases lay between the germline ends. Germline CDR1 and CDR2: MDHEN and SYDVKM. The CDR3 runs to 11 residues.

In this sample, this clone turned up many times. The V and J genes are TRBV7-6 and TRBJ1-6, with a possible D match to TRBD1 (5 bases). Germline V gives CDR1 SGHVS, CDR2 FNYEAQ. The CDR3 loop spans 13 amino acids. Trimming stripped 5 bases from V and 9 bases from J, with 11 bases between. CDR3 residues: CASSPRGTSPLHF. The DNA for the CDR3 is TGTGCCAGCAGCCCGCGAGGGACTTCACCCCTCCACTTT.

This clone appeared a few times. This could be a read error, since a much larger clone is one nucleotide away. This same CDR3 is encoded by further DNA sequences in the sample. The chain links TRBV27 to TRBJ2-5; maybe TRBD2 (5 bases). V was cut by 5 bases and J by 4 bases, with 17 bases left in between. CDR1 and CDR2 (germline): MNHEY, SMNVEV (reference sequence). The CDR3 is made up of 15 amino acids. The CDR3: CASSALTGGTETQYF. In DNA, the CDR3 is TGTGCCAGCAGTGCCCTGACTGGAGGAACAGAGACCCAGTACTTC.

At least ten counts were recorded for this clone. One end of the junction does not line up with germline, which may come from a read error. The chain couples TRBV7-7 to TRBJ1-1; D is uncertain. The CDR3 contains 13 residues. Germline CDR1 reads SSHAT; CDR2 reads FNYEAQ (reference sequence). The CDR3 loop is CASSLTLNTEAFF. For the CDR3, the DNA is TGTGCTAGCAGCTTAACATTGAACACTGAAGCTTTCTTT.

Turning to this clone: A read error may explain this, as a much larger clone is one base away. Other DNA sequences within the sample encode an identical CDR3. CDR3 amino acids: CASSLGQGVSNEKLFF. CDR3 nucleotide sequence: TGTGCCAGCAGCCTGGGACAGGGAGTATCTAATGAAAAACTGTTTTTT. This chain joins TRBV9 and TRBJ1-4, with 9 positions matching TRBD1. The CDR3 contains 16 residues. In germline, CDR1 is SGDLS, CDR2 YYNGEE. The V and J ends lost 4 bases and 3 bases, in that order; junction bases with no gene match: 7.

Many counts were recorded for this clone. V is TRBV5-4 and J is TRBJ2-1; D not resolved. The CDR3 loop spans 18 amino acids. From germline, CDR1 is SGHNT and CDR2 YYREEE (reference sequence). Trimming cost V 1 base and J 0 bases, with 17 bases left between them. CDR3 bases: TGTGCCAGCAGCTTGCCCGCCGTCGTCTCGAGCTCCTACAATGAGCAGTTCTTC. Protein: CASSLPAVVSSSYNEQFF.

This clone was seen at least ten times. A much bigger clone sits one base away, suggesting this may be a read error. This rearrangement joins TRBV7-2 to TRBJ2-7; the D is unclear. Trimming shortened V by 3 bases and J by 2 bases, and 8 bases separated the two germline ends. Per germline, CDR1 SGHTA and CDR2 FQGNSA. The CDR3 runs 13 residues. The CDR3 sequence is CASSLERPYEQYF. The CDR3 DNA sequence: TGTGCCAGCAGCTTGGAGCGCCCCTACGAGCAGTACTTC. Full variable domain (remainder filled in from reference TRBV7-2 and TRBJ2-7): GAGVSQSPSNKVTEKGKDVELRCDPISGHTALYWYRQSLGQGLEFLIYFQGNSAPDKSGLPSDRFSAERTGGSVSTLTIQRTQQEDSAVYLCASSLERPYEQYFGPGTRLTVT.

This clone was seen ten or more times. The V and J genes are TRBV29-1 and TRBJ1-2; D is perhaps TRBD1 (6 bases). The germline V and J ends were trimmed by 1 base and 2 bases, with 8 bases remaining between them. The CDR3 spans 13 residues. CDR1 and CDR2 (germline): SQVTM, ANQGSEA. The CDR3 DNA reads TGCAGCGTTGAAGGGGGGCAGAACTATGGCTACACCTTC. It codes for CSVEGGQNYGYTF.

This clone was seen at least ten times. The rearrangement uses TRBV12-3 or TRBV12-4 and TRBJ1-2, with D possibly matching TRBD1 (5 bases). V was clipped by 10 bases and J by 0 bases, with 15 bases between them. The CDR3 sequence is 14 residues long. The chain's CDR3 is CATMEKTANYGYTF. CDR3 DNA sequence: TGTGCCACCATGGAAAAGACAGCTAACTATGGCTACACCTTC.

This clone was observed a few times. This may stem from a read error, because a much larger clone lies one nucleotide away. V usage is TRBV20-1 and J usage is TRBJ2-1, with 9 bases lining up with TRBD1. This CDR3 comprises 14 residues. The germline V gene has CDR1 DFQATT and CDR2 SNEGSKA (reference sequence). The J segment lost 4 bases and the V segment lost 4 bases, leaving 5 bases of the junction unmatched. CDR3 sequence (DNA): TGCAGTGCTATCGGGACAGGGTCGTACAATGAGCAGTTCTTC. Amino acid sequence: CSAIGTGSYNEQFF.

This clone was detected many times. The chain recombines TRBV3-1 with TRBJ2-2, with D perhaps matching TRBD1 (6 bases). V lost 4 bases, J lost 4 bases, and 10 bases lay in between. This CDR3 is 14 amino acids long. The germline V gene has CDR1 LGHDT and CDR2 YNNKEL (reference sequence). CDR3 amino acids: CASSREGGTGELFF. DNA for the CDR3: TGTGCCAGCAGCCGCGAAGGGGGCACCGGGGAGCTGTTTTTT.

The sample holds many counts of this clone. The chain recombines TRBV5-1 with TRBJ2-1; 8 positions match TRBD2. The length of the CDR3 is 16 residues. Unmatched junction bases numbered 2, after V lost 0 bases and J lost 0 bases. Germline V gene lookup returns CDR1 SGHRS and CDR2 YFSETQ. The CDR3 DNA follows: TGCGCCAGCAGCTTGGGACTAGCGCGCTCCTACAATGAGCAGTTCTTC. The encoded protein is CASSLGLARSYNEQFF. The variable domain in full, completed from reference TRBV5-1 and TRBJ2-1, reads KAGVTQTPRYLIKTRGQQVTLSCSPISGHRSVSWYQQTPGQGLQFLFEYFSETQRNKGNFPGRFSGRQFSNSRSEMNVSTLELGDSALYLCASSLGLARSYNEQFFGPGTRLTVL.